One and the same sample provided the 20 T cell receptor beta chains below, sequenced in a study of blood T cell repertoires in COVID-19. TCRdb's table, derived via immunoSEQ multiplex PCR, lists solely in-frame clones and lacks some. The table lists more than 60,000 clones, roughly 80% of them singletons, with over 5.5% in the top ten. The sample comprised peripheral blood. Receptors were obtained from a man between 60 and 70 years old with active or convalescent COVID-19.

The chain employs TRBV2 and TRBJ1-3; TRBD1 is a possible D gene (5 bases). The CDR3 runs 15 residues. The V end was cut by 2 bases, the J end by 4 bases, with 12 bases between. Germline CDR1 is SNHLY and CDR2 is FYNNEI. In DNA, the CDR3 is TGTGCCAGCAGTGAACAGGGTACCGGAGGAAACACCATATATTTT. This gives the protein CASSEQGTGGNTIYF.

This clone was observed once. V and J are TRBV27 and TRBJ1-6; tentative D call: TRBD1 (6 bases). Germline V CDR1 and CDR2: MNHEY, SMNVEV (reference sequence). V was pared by 5 bases and J by 7 bases, with 15 bases between. The CDR3 sequence is 15 residues long. CDR3 coding DNA: TGTGCCAGCAGTGGCGGGGGGCGCGGCAATTCACCCCTCCACTTT. The encoded protein is CASSGGGRGNSPLHF.

J is TRBJ2-1 and V is TRBV21-1; whether TRBD2, the table's D call, matches the DNA was not checked. TRBV21-1 is classified as a pseudogene. The CDR3 has 16 residues. The CDR3 loop is CASSKATSGGCNEQFF. The CDR3 DNA reads TGTGCCAGCAGCAAAGCCACTAGCGGGGGTTGCAATGAGCAGTTCTTC.

This chain joins TRBV28 and TRBJ1-1; no definite D call. The germline V and J ends were trimmed by 5 bases and 6 bases, with 13 bases remaining between them. The CDR3 length is 13 residues. CDR1 is MDHEN and CDR2 is SYDVKM in the germline V gene. CDR3 in amino acids: CASSAGAAAEAFF. CDR3 in DNA: TGTGCCAGCAGTGCCGGAGCGGCGGCTGAAGCTTTCTTT.

The V gene is TRBV6-6, the J gene TRBJ1-2; 9 bases are a match to TRBD1. CDR3 length equals 13 residues. CDR1 MNHNY and CDR2 SVGAGI come from the germline V gene (reference sequence). J lost 7 bases, V lost 5 bases, and 5 bases had no gene match. The CDR3 DNA is TGTGCCAGCAGTCCCACAGGGGGCTCTGGCTACACCTTC. Amino acid sequence: CASSPTGGSGYTF.

The chain recombines TRBV2 with TRBJ1-1, with D possibly matching TRBD1 (6 bases). This CDR3 has 15 residues. V was clipped by 1 base and J by 1 base, with 10 bases between them. Germline CDR1 and CDR2: SNHLY and FYNNEI. This chain's CDR3 is CASSEVGAANTEAFF. CDR3 nucleotides: TGTGCCAGCAGTGAAGTGGGGGCAGCGAACACTGAAGCTTTCTTT.

The chain has TRBV7-9 and TRBJ2-3, with no clear D. CDR3 length: 13 amino acids. Germline CDR1 reads SEHNR; CDR2 reads FQNEAQ (reference sequence). Trimming took 5 bases from V and 3 from J, leaving 9 bases between them. As DNA, the CDR3 is TGTGCCAGCAGCCCTACAGAAACAGATACGCAGTATTTT. This codes for CASSPTETDTQYF.

The gene calls are TRBV4-3 and TRBJ2-1; TRBD2 agrees at 7 bases. In germline, CDR1 is LGHNA, CDR2 YSLEER. The V gene end was trimmed by 3 bases and the J gene end by 1 base; junction bases not matched to a gene: 3. The length of the CDR3 is 15 residues. CDR3 sequence (DNA): TGCGCCAGCAGCCAGAGCGGGGCGTCCTACAATGAGCAGTTCTTC. Encoded protein: CASSQSGASYNEQFF.

The V gene is TRBV5-6, the J gene TRBJ1-1, with TRBD1 as a possible D gene (5 bases). Germline V gene data show CDR1 as SGHDT and CDR2 as YYEEEE. Between the trimmed V and J ends, which lost 0 bases and 4 bases, there was a span of 13 bases. This CDR3 region has 15 residues. DNA for the CDR3: TGTGCCAGCAGCTTGGATGGGTGGGGGGGCACTGAAGCTTTCTTT. Protein: CASSLDGWGGTEAFF.

The chain carries TRBV5-6 and TRBJ1-5; D may be TRBD1 (5 bases). CDR1 is SGHDT and CDR2 is YYEEEE in the germline V gene. The V gene lost 4 bases and the J gene lost 4 bases, with 12 bases spanning the gap. This CDR3 region has 14 residues. CDR3 nucleotides: TGTGCCAGCAGCGCCCGACAGCCTAATCAGCCCCAGCATTTT. Translated, it gives CASSARQPNQPQHF.

V and J are TRBV27 and TRBJ2-2, with 9 nucleotides matching TRBD2. The CDR3 runs 15 residues. V trimming: 6 bases; J trimming: 2 bases; junction bases outside the gene matches: 4. Germline assignment: CDR1 MNHEY and CDR2 SMNVEV (reference sequence). The CDR3 loop reads CASSLAGLNTGELFF. CDR3 bases: TGTGCCAGCAGCCTAGCGGGGCTTAACACCGGGGAGCTGTTTTTT.

J is TRBJ1-1 and V is TRBV19; 7 bases are a match to TRBD1. J was trimmed by 7 bases and V by 1 base; bases with no gene match: 3. The CDR3 loop spans 13 amino acids. From germline, CDR1 is LNHDA and CDR2 SQIVND (reference sequence). The CDR3 region has the DNA TGTGCCAGTAGTATAGTGGGGGACAGTGAAGCTTTCTTT. Translation gives CASSIVGDSEAFF.

This clone was seen a few times. The V call is TRBV11-2, the J call TRBJ2-7; 9 nucleotides line up with TRBD1. The CDR3 consists of 16 residues. Per germline, CDR1 SGHAT and CDR2 FQNNGV. The J segment lost 5 bases and the V segment lost 2 bases, leaving 10 bases of the junction unmatched. The CDR3 spells CASSLNLPGQGHEQYF. The CDR3 coding sequence is TGTGCCAGCAGCTTAAACCTTCCGGGACAGGGACACGAGCAGTACTTC.

The genes are TRBV30 and TRBJ1-6; D is ambiguous. Germline CDR1 reads GTSNPN; CDR2 reads SVGIG (reference sequence). V shed 1 base and J shed 0 bases, with 4 bases lying between them. The CDR3 contains 14 residues. CDR3 sequence reads: CAWSDSSYNSPLHF. As DNA, the CDR3 is TGTGCCTGGAGTGACAGCTCCTATAATTCACCCCTCCACTTT.

This clone was seen only a few times. The chain couples TRBV4-1 to TRBJ2-5, with D perhaps matching TRBD2 (5 bases). The germline V and J ends were trimmed by 2 bases and 0 bases, with 7 bases remaining between them. The germline V gene encodes CDR1 MGHRA and CDR2 YSYEKL. The CDR3 sequence is 14 residues long. Here the CDR3 reads CASSQPGNQETQYF. For the CDR3, the DNA is TGCGCCAGCAGCCAACCCGGGAACCAAGAGACCCAGTACTTC.

This chain uses TRBV11-2 with TRBJ2-4; 10 bases map to TRBD2. The CDR3 has 16 residues. Germline CDR1 and CDR2: SGHAT and FQNNGV. Germline trimming cut 5 bases from V and 1 base from J; bases unmatched to any gene: 5. The CDR3 DNA reads TGTGCCAGCAGCCCAAGCGGGGGGGAGGCCAAAAACATTCAGTACTTC. It yields the protein CASSPSGGEAKNIQYF.

This rearrangement joins TRBV10-3 to TRBJ2-1; maybe TRBD2 (7 bases). CDR3 length equals 14 residues. V was pared by 8 bases and J by 2 bases, with 13 bases between. Germline CDR1 reads ENHRY; CDR2 reads SYGVKD. As DNA, the CDR3 is TGTGCCATCTTTGGGGGGGCCGCCTACAATGAGCAGTTCTTC. This codes for CAIFGGAAYNEQFF.

This sequence joins TRBV7-3 and TRBJ2-3; 7 bases match TRBD2. The CDR3 consists of 15 residues. The germline CDR1 and CDR2 sequences are SGHTA and FQGTGA. The J segment lost 3 bases and the V segment lost 4 bases, leaving 7 bases of the junction unmatched. The DNA of the CDR3 is TGTGCCAGCAGCTCTAGCGGAACTGAGACAGATACGCAGTATTTT. Translating it yields CASSSSGTETDTQYF.

This sequence joins TRBV5-4 and TRBJ2-7, with TRBD1 identical over 9 bases. The CDR3 runs to 15 residues. The J segment lost 2 bases and the V segment lost 4 bases, leaving 7 bases of the junction unmatched. CDR1 and CDR2 (germline): SGHNT, YYREEE (reference sequence). The CDR3 region has the DNA TGTGCCAGCAGCCTGGACAGGGGTGGCCCCTACGAGCAGTACTTC. This translates into CASSLDRGGPYEQYF.

This chain connects TRBV29-1 to TRBJ1-2; D possibly corresponds to TRBD1 (6 bases). The germline V and J ends were trimmed by 7 bases and 4 bases, with 10 bases remaining between them. Germline V gene data show CDR1 as SQVTM and CDR2 as ANQGSEA. This CDR3 region has 11 residues. The CDR3 nucleotides are TGCAGCGGCACAGGGACCTATGGCTACACCTTC. Translation gives CSGTGTYGYTF.